This TCR beta chain derives from a study of blood T cell repertoires in COVID-19. Study-level information: There were acute and convalescent COVID-19 samples, and they came from the United States, Italy and Spain. The cDNA or gDNA used as material had been derived from T cells, B-cell-depleted T cells, or PBMCs.

This CDR3 contains 14 residues. Germline V gives CDR1 MNHEY, CDR2 SVGAGI. Trimming removed 0 bases from V and 11 bases from J, with 14 bases in between. As processed by the authors: How many nucleated cells were present was estimated from reference gene primer amplification. TCRdb's copy holds only in-frame clones and misses some; the assay was immunoSEQ multiplex PCR. Clone size and the V and J calls come from that table; the DNA yielded D and trimming. Of about 200,000 clones listed, 86% are singletons. This TCR was sampled from a woman aged 70 to 79 with acute or convalescent COVID-19. Sequencing was performed on peripheral blood. V and J are TRBV6-5 and TRBJ1-5, with D possibly TRBD1 on 6 matching bases. The CDR3 DNA reads as TGTGCCAGCAGTTACTCCCCGCAACAGGGATCCCAGCATTTT. This encodes CASSYSPQQGSQHF.